These 21 T cell receptor beta chains originate from one sample sequenced in a study of kidney transplant recipient with SARS-CoV-2 infection. One entry per CDR3 protein results from TCRdb running MiXCR on the reads. The table lists fewer than 250,000 distinct CDR3 sequences, about 30% of them singletons. This material consisted of a blood sample, taken at baseline and around day 110 from a kidney transplant recipient. These receptors originate from a male patient aged 30 to 39 who had COVID-19 and was a kidney transplant recipient. Some T cells may be transferred from the graft donor.

A few counts support this clonotype. Since a much larger clone is just one base distant, this may be a read error. This CDR3 reads CACSQARMTGELFF. DNA for the CDR3: TGCGCCTGCAGCCAAGCCAGAATGACCGGGGAGCTGTTTTTT. The J gene is TRBJ2-2, the V gene TRBV4-1; D is undetermined. Germline V CDR1 and CDR2: MGHRA, YSYEKL. The CDR3 is made up of 14 amino acids.

This clonotype was seen at least ten times. This sequence joins TRBV3-1 and TRBJ1-6; the match to TRBD1 covers 7 bases. There are 16 residues in the CDR3. Losses at the gene ends were 6 bases for V and 0 bases for J; bases not matched to a gene: 5. The germline V gene encodes CDR1 LGHDT and CDR2 YNNKEL (reference sequence). CDR3 sequence: CASRRDRSSYNSPLHF. CDR3 DNA: TGTGCCAGCAGACGGGACAGAAGCTCCTATAATTCACCCCTCCACTTT. Based on the CDR3 plus reference TRBV3-1 and TRBJ1-6, the full variable domain is DTAVSQTPKYLVTQMGNDKSIKCEQNLGHDTMYWYKQDSKKFLKIMFSYNNKELIINETVPNRFSPKSPDKAHLNLHINSLELGDSAVYFCASRRDRSSYNSPLHFGNGTRLTVT.

This clonotype was observed a few times. The J gene is TRBJ2-1, the V gene TRBV5-6, with D possibly being TRBD1 or TRBD2 (5 bases each). Trimming pared 0 bases from V and 0 bases from J, leaving 13 bases between. The CDR3 length is 17 residues. Per the germline V gene, CDR1 is SGHDT and CDR2 is YYEEEE. In DNA form, the CDR3 reads TGTGCCAGCAGCTTGGGGGACCTACTATACTCCTACAATGAGCAGTTCTTC. Translation gives CASSLGDLLYSYNEQFF. Filled out from reference TRBV5-6 and TRBJ2-1, the complete variable domain reads DAGVTQSPTHLIKTRGQQVTLRCSPKSGHDTVSWYQQALGQGPQFIFQYYEEEERQRGNFPDRFSGHQFPNYSSELNVNALLLGDSALYLCASSLGDLLYSYNEQFFGPGTRLTVL.

To note about this clonotype: A much larger clone sits a single nucleotide away, making a read error possible. The rearrangement links TRBV30 to TRBJ2-5; D may be TRBD1 (8 bases). The ends were cut back, 4 bases at V and 1 base at J, with 16 bases in the middle. Germline V CDR1 and CDR2: GTSNPN, SVGIG (reference sequence). CDR3 length: 15 residues. The CDR3 is CAWTRGRGPQETQYF. In DNA, the CDR3 is TGTGCCTGGACCAGGGGGCGGGGGCCCCAAGAGACCCAGTACTTC. The variable domain in full, with the rest retrieved from reference TRBV30 and TRBJ2-5, is SQTIHQWPATLVQPVGSPLSLECTVEGTSNPNLYWYRQAAGRGLQLLFYSVGIGQISSEVPQNLSASRPQDRQFILSSKKLLLSDSGFYLCAWTRGRGPQETQYFGPGTRLLVL.

In its sample, this clonotype was seen many times. Because the CDR3's place on the DNA is in doubt, the DNA is left out and the CDR3 is given as listed by TCRdb. The V and J genes are TRBV7-5 and TRBJ1-2. TRBV7-5 is a pseudogene. The CDR3 spans 19 amino acids, including both terminal residues. Here the CDR3 reads CISVPEAITEVGKTYGYTF.

This clonotype appeared once. A much larger clone differs by one base, so this may be a read error. The chain is built from TRBV13 and TRBJ2-5, with TRBD2 matching 11 bases. The CDR3 length is 15 residues. The germline gives CDR1 PRHDT, CDR2 FYEKMQ (reference sequence). The CDR3 DNA reads as TGTTCCAGCAGCTCACTAGCGGGAGTGAGGGAGACCCAGTACTTC. Protein product: CSSSSLAGVRETQYF. The variable domain in full, with the rest retrieved from reference TRBV13 and TRBJ2-5, is AAGVIQSPRHLIKEKRETATLKCYPIPRHDTVYWYQQGPGQDPQFLISFYEKMQSDKGSIPDRFSAQQFSDYHSELNMSSLELGDSALYFCSSSSLAGVRETQYFGPGTRLLVL.

Worth noting for this clonotype: This may arise from a read error, as a much more abundant clone is one base away. This chain uses TRBV20-1 with TRBJ1-6; the match to TRBD1 covers 9 bases. The CDR3 contains 14 residues. CDR1 and CDR2 (germline): DFQATT, SNEGSKA (reference sequence). The CDR3: CNAGGDRDNSPLHF. The CDR3 DNA is TGCAATGCGGGTGGGGACAGGGATAATTCACCCCTCCACTTT.

Turning to this clonotype: Possible read error: a much larger clone is one base away. The genes are TRBV3-1 and TRBJ2-4, with a tentative D call TRBD2 (5 bases). The end of the DNA aligns better with TRBJ2-5, so the J call may be wrong. The germline gives CDR1 LGHDT, CDR2 YNNKEL (reference sequence). The CDR3 is 17 residues long. Written as DNA, the CDR3 is TGTGCCGGCAGCGGCGAAGATCCCATTTCTTTCTCTGAGACCCAGTACTTC. It is translated as CAGSGEDPISFSETQYF.

With regard to this clonotype: This may be a read error, as it is one base from a much larger clone. Likely a read error: the CDR3 ends without its conserved phenylalanine or tryptophan. The DNA for the CDR3 is TGTGCCAGCAGCCCAGGGGATCCCATTTCTTTCTCTGAGACCCAGTACCTC. This sequence encodes CASSPGDPISFSETQYL. The gene calls are TRBV3-1 and TRBJ2-1, with a tentative D call TRBD1 (6 bases). The J call could be wrong; TRBJ2-5 is a better fit for the DNA end. From germline, CDR1 is LGHDT and CDR2 YNNKEL (reference sequence). This CDR3 region has 17 residues.

As regards this clonotype: A much more abundant neighbour one base away suggests this may be a read error. The CDR3 here is CASSVTGTSTRAAFF. The DNA of the CDR3 is TGTGCCAGCAGCGTCACCGGGACTTCTACGAGGGCAGCTTTCTTT. The V call is TRBV5-4, the J call TRBJ1-1; possibly TRBD1 for D (5 bases). Germline assignment: CDR1 SGHNT and CDR2 YYREEE (reference sequence). V gave up 4 bases and J gave up 10 bases, with 23 bases separating them. This CDR3 region has 15 residues.

In this sample, this clonotype turned up many times. J is TRBJ2-2 and V is TRBV3-1; D is possibly TRBD2 (5 bases). The V gene lost 4 bases and the J gene lost 5 bases, with 23 bases spanning the gap. The CDR3 extends over 18 amino acids. CDR1 LGHDT and CDR2 YNNKEL come from the germline V gene (reference sequence). CDR3 in DNA: TGTGCCAGCAGCCTCCGGACTCCCATTTCAGGCTTGACCGGGGAGCTGTTTTTT. Translation: CASSLRTPISGLTGELFF.

Many counts were recorded for this clonotype. The chain links TRBV2 to TRBJ1-5; D remains unclear. The CDR3 consists of 14 residues. Between the trimmed V and J ends, which lost 4 bases and 6 bases, there was a span of 13 bases. The germline gives CDR1 SNHLY, CDR2 FYNNEI. The chain's CDR3 is CASSGTDGSQPQHF. The CDR3 DNA sequence: TGTGCCAGCAGTGGGACGGACGGGAGTCAGCCCCAGCATTTT.

This clonotype came up many times. The genes are TRBV6-8 and TRBJ2-7; 11 nucleotides align to TRBD1. The trim removed 8 bases at V and 7 bases at J, leaving 4 bases unmatched. This CDR3 spans 12 amino acids. Germline V lookup: CDR1 MNHGY, CDR2 SAAAGT. The CDR3 bases are TGTGCCAGCGGACAGGGGGCGGGAGAGCAGTACTTC. Protein sequence: CASGQGAGEQYF.

This clonotype has ten or more counts. The V gene is TRBV6-2 or TRBV6-3, the J gene TRBJ2-7; D may be TRBD1 or TRBD2 (5 bases each). Trimming removed 2 bases from V and 0 bases from J, with 11 bases in between. The germline gives CDR1 MNHEY, CDR2 SVGEGT. The CDR3 runs 15 residues. The CDR3 DNA is TGTGCCAGCAGTTACGCCTGGGGGAGCTCCTACGAGCAGTACTTC. The encoded protein is CASSYAWGSSYEQYF.

Ten or more counts support this clonotype. The rearrangement uses TRBV3-1 and TRBJ1-3; 8 nucleotides match TRBD1. J gave up 1 base and V 6 bases, and 23 bases lay outside the gene matches. In germline, CDR1 is LGHDT, CDR2 YNNKEL (reference sequence). This CDR3 region has 21 residues. In DNA form, the CDR3 reads TGTGCCAGCAGTCCCATAACCGGGACAGGTGGAATTTTGGGATCTGGAAACACCATATATTTT. Translating gives CASSPITGTGGILGSGNTIYF.

The V gene is TRBV5-6, the J gene TRBJ2-1; possible D gene TRBD2, 6 bases. CDR1 is SGHDT and CDR2 is YYEEEE in the germline V gene. This CDR3 region has 18 residues. The V and J ends lost 0 bases and 9 bases respectively, with 25 bases between them. The CDR3 reads CASSLVSGREQERVEQFF. Here the CDR3 DNA reads TGTGCCAGCAGCTTGGTCTCTGGGCGGGAACAAGAACGGGTTGAGCAGTTCTTC. Looking up the rest from reference TRBV5-6 and TRBJ2-1 gives the full variable domain: DAGVTQSPTHLIKTRGQQVTLRCSPKSGHDTVSWYQQALGQGPQFIFQYYEEEERQRGNFPDRFSGHQFPNYSSELNVNALLLGDSALYLCASSLVSGREQERVEQFFGPGTRLTVL.

This clonotype came up many times. The V call is TRBV20-1, the J call TRBJ2-2; D is perhaps TRBD2 (7 bases). The germline V gene has CDR1 DFQATT and CDR2 SNEGSKA (reference sequence). CDR3 length: 14 residues. Deletions cut 5 bases from V and 6 bases from J, with 16 bases between. In DNA, the CDR3 is TGCAGTGCTGGGGAGGGGGGAGGTCCCGGGGAGCTGTTTTTT. This encodes CSAGEGGGPGELFF.

This clonotype was recorded at least ten times. This sequence joins TRBV12-3 or TRBV12-4 and TRBJ2-7, with D possibly matching TRBD2 (6 bases). Trimming removed 6 bases from V and 0 bases from J, with 15 bases in between. The CDR3 runs to 15 residues. The CDR3 is CASSLGGDSSYEQYF. CDR3 nucleotides: TGTGCCAGCAGCTTGGGCGGGGATAGCTCCTACGAGCAGTACTTC.

The table lists this clonotype with many counts. V gene TRBV2 combines with J gene TRBJ1-1; D remains unclear. This CDR3 is 10 amino acids long. V shed 6 bases and J shed 11 bases, with 10 bases lying between them. CDR1 SNHLY and CDR2 FYNNEI come from the germline V gene. Here the CDR3 DNA reads TGTGCCAGCAGCCCCAGGCTCGCTTTCTTT. Encoded protein: CASSPRLAFF.

This clonotype appeared a few times. The CDR3 here is CSARDRAIFETQYF. The CDR3 nucleotides are TGCAGTGCCCGGGACAGGGCGATATTCGAGACCCAGTACTTC. This rearrangement joins TRBV20-1 to TRBJ2-5; TRBD1 matches 9 bases. Trimming removed 6 bases from V and 5 bases from J; junction bases left unmatched: 10. In germline, CDR1 is DFQATT, CDR2 SNEGSKA (reference sequence). CDR3 size: 14 residues.

As for this clonotype: Since a much larger clone is just one base distant, this may be a read error. The V call is TRBV29-1, the J call TRBJ1-1, with D perhaps TRBD1 (5 bases). This CDR3 has 14 residues. V shed 0 bases and J shed 5 bases, with 13 bases lying between them. Germline CDR1 SQVTM, CDR2 ANQGSEA. The CDR3 DNA reads as TGCAGCGTTGAAGATAGGCAGGGAGGGACTGAAGCTTTCTTT. It codes for CSVEDRQGGTEAFF.